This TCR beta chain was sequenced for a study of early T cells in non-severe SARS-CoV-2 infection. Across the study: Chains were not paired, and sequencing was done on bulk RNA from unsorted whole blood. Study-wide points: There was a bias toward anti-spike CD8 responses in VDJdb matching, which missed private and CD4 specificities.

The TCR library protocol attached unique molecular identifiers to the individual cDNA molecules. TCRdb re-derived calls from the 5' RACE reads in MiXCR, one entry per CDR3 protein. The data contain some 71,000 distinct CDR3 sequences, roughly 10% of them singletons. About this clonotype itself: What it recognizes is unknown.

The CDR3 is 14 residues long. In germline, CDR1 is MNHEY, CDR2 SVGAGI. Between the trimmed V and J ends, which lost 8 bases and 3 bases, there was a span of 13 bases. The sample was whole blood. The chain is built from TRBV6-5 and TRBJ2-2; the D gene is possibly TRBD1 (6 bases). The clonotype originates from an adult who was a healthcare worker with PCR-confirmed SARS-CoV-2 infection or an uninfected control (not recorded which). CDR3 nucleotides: TGTGCCAGCTCCCGGGACACATACACCGGGGAGCTGTTTTTT. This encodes CASSRDTYTGELFF.